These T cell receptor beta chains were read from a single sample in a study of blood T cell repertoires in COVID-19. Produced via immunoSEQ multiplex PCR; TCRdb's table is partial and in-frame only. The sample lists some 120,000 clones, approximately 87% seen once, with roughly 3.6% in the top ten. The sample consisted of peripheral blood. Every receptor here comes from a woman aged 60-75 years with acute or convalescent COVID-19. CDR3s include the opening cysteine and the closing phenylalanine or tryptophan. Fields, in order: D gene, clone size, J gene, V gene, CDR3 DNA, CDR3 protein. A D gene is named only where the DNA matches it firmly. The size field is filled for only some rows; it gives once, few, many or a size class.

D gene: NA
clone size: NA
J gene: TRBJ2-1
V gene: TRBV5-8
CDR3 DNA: TGTGCCAGCCCTGGGGCTAGTCGAAGGAATGAGCAGTTCTTC
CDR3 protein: CASPGASRRNEQFF

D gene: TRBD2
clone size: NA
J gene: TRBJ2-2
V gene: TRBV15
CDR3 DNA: TGTGCCACCAGCGGACTAGCGGGAGTCTCCGGGGAGCTGTTTTTT
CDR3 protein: CATSGLAGVSGELFF

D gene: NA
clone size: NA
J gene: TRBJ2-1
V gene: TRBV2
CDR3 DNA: TGTGCCAGCAGTGTGTCTATCGGTGAGCAGTTCTTC
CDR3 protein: CASSVSIGEQFF

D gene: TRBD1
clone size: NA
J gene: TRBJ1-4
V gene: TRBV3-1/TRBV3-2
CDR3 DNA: TGTGCCAGCAGCCTTAGGGGACAGCTTGAAAAACTGTTTTTT
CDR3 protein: CASSLRGQLEKLFF

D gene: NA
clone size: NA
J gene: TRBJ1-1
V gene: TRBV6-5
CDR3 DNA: TGTGCCAGCAGTTACGAGATTGGTTCTGAAGCTTTCTTT
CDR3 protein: CASSYEIGSEAFF

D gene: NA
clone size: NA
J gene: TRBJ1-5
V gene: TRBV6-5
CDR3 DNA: TGTGCCGTCGGGGTAGGTCAAGCTAGCAATCAGCCCCAGCATTTT
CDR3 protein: CAVGVGQASNQPQHF

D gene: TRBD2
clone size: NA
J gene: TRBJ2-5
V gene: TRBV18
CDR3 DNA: TGTGCCAGCTCACCACCGTCAGCAGCATACGGGAGGGAGACCCAGTACTTC
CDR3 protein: CASSPPSAAYGRETQYF

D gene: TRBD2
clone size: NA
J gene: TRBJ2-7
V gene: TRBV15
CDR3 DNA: TGTGCCACCAGCAACGGACTAGCGGGAGGGCCCCACGAGCAGTACTTC
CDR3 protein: CATSNGLAGGPHEQYF

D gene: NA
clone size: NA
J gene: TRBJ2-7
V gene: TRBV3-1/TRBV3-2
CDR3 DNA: TGTGCCAGCAGCCCGACCGCGGCCTACGAGCAGTACTTC
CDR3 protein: CASSPTAAYEQYF

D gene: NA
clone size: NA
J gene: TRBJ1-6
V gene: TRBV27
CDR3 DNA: TGTGCCAGCAGTCCCAGACAGGATAATTCACCCCTCCACTTT
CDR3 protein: CASSPRQDNSPLHF

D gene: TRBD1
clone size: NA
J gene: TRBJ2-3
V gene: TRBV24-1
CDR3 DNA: TGTGCCACCAGTGACCCTGGACAGGGGATAGATACGCAGTATTTT
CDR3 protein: CATSDPGQGIDTQYF

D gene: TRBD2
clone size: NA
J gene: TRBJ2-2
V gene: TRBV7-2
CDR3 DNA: TGTGCCAGCAGCTTACTCGGGAGGGCCAACGGGGAGCTGTTTTTT
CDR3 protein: CASSLLGRANGELFF

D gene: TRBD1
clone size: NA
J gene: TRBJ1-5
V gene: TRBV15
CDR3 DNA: TGTGCCACCAGCGACAGGGGATTTAAAAATCAGCCCCAGCATTTT
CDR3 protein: CATSDRGFKNQPQHF

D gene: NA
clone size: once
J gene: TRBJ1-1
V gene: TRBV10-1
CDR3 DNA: TGCGCCAGCAGCGCAGGGGTTGGATACACTGAAGCTTTCTTT
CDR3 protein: CASSAGVGYTEAFF

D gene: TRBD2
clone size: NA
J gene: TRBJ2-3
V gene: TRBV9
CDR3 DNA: TGTGCCAGCAGCCAGACTAGCGGAGCTAGCACAGATACGCAGTATTTT
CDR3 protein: CASSQTSGASTDTQYF

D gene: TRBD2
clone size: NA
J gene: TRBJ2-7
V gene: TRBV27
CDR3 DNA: TGTGCCAGCAGTTACTCAGCGGGGGAAAACTCCTACGAGCAGTACTTC
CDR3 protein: CASSYSAGENSYEQYF

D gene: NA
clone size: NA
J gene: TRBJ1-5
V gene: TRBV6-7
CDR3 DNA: TGTGCCAGCAGGGGCGGCGGGGGGGACCAGCCCCAGCATTTT
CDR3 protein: CASRGGGGDQPQHF

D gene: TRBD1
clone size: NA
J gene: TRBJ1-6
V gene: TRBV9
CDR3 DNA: TGTGCCAGCAGCGCAGCCCGGACAGGGACAAATTCACCCCTCCACTTT
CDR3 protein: CASSAARTGTNSPLHF

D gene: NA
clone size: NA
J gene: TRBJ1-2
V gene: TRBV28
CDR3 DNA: TGTGCCAGCAGTTCCCCACGAGCCGTCTATGGCTACACCTTC
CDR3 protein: CASSSPRAVYGYTF

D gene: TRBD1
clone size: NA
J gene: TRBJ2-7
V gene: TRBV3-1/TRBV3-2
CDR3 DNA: TGTGCCAGCAGCCCGGGACAGACCAACTACGAGCAGTACTTC
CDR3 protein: CASSPGQTNYEQYF

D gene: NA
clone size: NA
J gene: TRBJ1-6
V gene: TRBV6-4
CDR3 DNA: TGTGCCAGCAGAGTACTATGGCGGAGCTCCTATAATTCACCCCTCCACTTT
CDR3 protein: CASRVLWRSSYNSPLHF

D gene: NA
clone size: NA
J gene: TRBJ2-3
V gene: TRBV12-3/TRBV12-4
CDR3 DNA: TGTGCCAGCAGTTTACAGACTAGTAGCGTGTATTTT
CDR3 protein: CASSLQTSSVYF

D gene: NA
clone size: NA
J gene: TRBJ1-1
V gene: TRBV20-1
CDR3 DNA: TGCAGTGCTAGTCGGGGTATGAGGAACACTGAAGCTTTCTTT
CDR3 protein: CSASRGMRNTEAFF

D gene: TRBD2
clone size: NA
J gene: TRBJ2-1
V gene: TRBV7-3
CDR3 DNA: TGTGCCAGCAGCTTGGGGCCGGGACTAGGGGGCAATGAGCAGTTCTTC
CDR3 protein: CASSLGPGLGGNEQFF

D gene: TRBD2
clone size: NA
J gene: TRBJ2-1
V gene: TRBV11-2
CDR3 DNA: TGTGCCAGCAGCCTGACTAGCGGGAGGGCATACCGCTACAATGAGCAGTTCTTC
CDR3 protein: CASSLTSGRAYRYNEQFF

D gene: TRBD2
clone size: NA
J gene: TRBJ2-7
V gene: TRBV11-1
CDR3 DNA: TGTGCCAGCAGCCCGACCCTGGCAGCGGGGTCCTACGAGCAGTACTTC
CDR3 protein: CASSPTLAAGSYEQYF

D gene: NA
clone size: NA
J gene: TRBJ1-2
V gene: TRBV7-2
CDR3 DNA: TGTGCCAGCAGCTTAGCTCCAGGGGTTGCGGCCGTATATGGCTACACCTTC
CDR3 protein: CASSLAPGVAAVYGYTF

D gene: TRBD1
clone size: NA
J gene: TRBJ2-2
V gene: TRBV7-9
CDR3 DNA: TGTGCCAGCAGCCCGGACAGGAGCAACACCGGGGAGCTGTTTTTT
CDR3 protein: CASSPDRSNTGELFF

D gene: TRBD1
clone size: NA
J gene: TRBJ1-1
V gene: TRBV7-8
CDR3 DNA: TGTGCCAGCAGTTTTTACCGGGACAGTCGGACTGAAGCTTTCTTT
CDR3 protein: CASSFYRDSRTEAFF

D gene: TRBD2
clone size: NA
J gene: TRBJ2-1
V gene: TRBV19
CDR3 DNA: TGTGCCAGTAGTTCGCTAGCGGGAGTCGATAATGAGCAGTTCTTC
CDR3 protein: CASSSLAGVDNEQFF

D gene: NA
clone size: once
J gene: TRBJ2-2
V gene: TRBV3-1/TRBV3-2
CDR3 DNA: TGTGCCAGCAGCCAAGGACTAGTACACTTAGAGGAGCTGTTTTTT
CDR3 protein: CASSQGLVHLEELFF

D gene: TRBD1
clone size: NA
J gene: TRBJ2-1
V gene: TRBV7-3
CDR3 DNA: TGTGCCAGCAGCCCCGGGACAGGGCTATACAATGAGCAGTTCTTC
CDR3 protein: CASSPGTGLYNEQFF

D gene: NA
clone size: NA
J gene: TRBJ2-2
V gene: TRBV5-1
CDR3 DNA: TGCGCCAGCAGCTTTGGCAGTTCGTCCGGGGAGCTGTTTTTT
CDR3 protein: CASSFGSSSGELFF

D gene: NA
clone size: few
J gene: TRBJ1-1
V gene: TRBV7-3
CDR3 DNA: TGTGCCAGCAGCTTAGGGAGGAACACTGAAGCTTTCTTT
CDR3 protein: CASSLGRNTEAFF

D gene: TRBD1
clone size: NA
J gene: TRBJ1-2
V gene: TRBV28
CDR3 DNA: TGTGCCAGCAGTAGAGTCCCGGGACAGGGATCGTATGGCTACACCTTC
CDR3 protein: CASSRVPGQGSYGYTF

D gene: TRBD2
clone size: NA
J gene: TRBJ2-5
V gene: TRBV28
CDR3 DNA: TGTGCCAGCAGTTTAAGGGAGATACTAGCGGGGTACCAAGAGACCCAGTACTTC
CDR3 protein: CASSLREILAGYQETQYF

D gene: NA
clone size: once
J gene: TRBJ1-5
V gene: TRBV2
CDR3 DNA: TGTGCCAGCAGTGTAGGACAGTCTAGCAATCAGCCCCAGCATTTT
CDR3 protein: CASSVGQSSNQPQHF

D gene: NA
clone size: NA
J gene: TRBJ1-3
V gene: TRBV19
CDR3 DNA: TGTGCCAGTAGTGTCGGAGACACCATATATTTT
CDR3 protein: CASSVGDTIYF

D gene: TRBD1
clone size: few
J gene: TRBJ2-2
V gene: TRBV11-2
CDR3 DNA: TGTGCCAGCAGCTTAGAGGTGACAGGGACGAACACCGGGGAGCTGTTTTTT
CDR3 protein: CASSLEVTGTNTGELFF

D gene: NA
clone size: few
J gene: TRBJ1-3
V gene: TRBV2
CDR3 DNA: TGTGCCAGCAGTGGGGGCAGGCACTCTGGAAACACCATATATTTT
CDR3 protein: CASSGGRHSGNTIYF

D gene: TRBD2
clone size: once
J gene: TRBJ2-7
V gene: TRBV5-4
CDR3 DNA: TGTGCCAGCAGCTGGCCGGGAGGAAAAGGCTACGAGCAGTACTTC
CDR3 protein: CASSWPGGKGYEQYF

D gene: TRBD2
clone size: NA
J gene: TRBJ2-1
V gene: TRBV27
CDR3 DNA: TGTGCCAGCAGTTCCCCAGCGGGAGGGTTAAATGAGCAGTTCTTC
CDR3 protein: CASSSPAGGLNEQFF

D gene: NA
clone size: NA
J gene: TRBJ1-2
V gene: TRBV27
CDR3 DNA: TGTGCCAGCGCACCGTCGGCCCCAGGGGGCTACACCTTC
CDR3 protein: CASAPSAPGGYTF

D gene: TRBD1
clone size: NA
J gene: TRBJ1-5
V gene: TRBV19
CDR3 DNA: TGTGCCAGTAGACCCCGGCTCGGGACAGGGGATTATCAGCCCCAGCATTTT
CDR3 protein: CASRPRLGTGDYQPQHF

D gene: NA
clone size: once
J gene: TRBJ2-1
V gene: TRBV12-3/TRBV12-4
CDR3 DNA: TGTGCCAGCAGTTTAGTCCAGGGCTATGAGCAGTTCTTC
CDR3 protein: CASSLVQGYEQFF